These T cell receptor beta chains were read from a single sample in a study of vaccination effects on CD4 cells after COVID-19. The antigens for these receptors are not known. Only in-frame clones appear in the TCRdb table, and some are missing; sequencing was by immunoSEQ multiplex PCR. Found here are tens of thousands of clones, about four fifths of them singletons; the top ten hold around 2.9%. Material: CD4+ T cells from PBMCs cultured without peptide, obtained before COVID-19 vaccination. The origin of the receptors is a human donor who received a COVID-19 vaccine. The CDR3 runs from the conserved cysteine through the conserved F or W. The D gene is left open where the match is weak. A clone size is listed for some rows: how often the clone was seen (once, few, many), or a class if it is expanded.

D gene	V gene	J gene	clone size	CDR3 DNA	CDR3 protein
.	TRBV19	TRBJ1-3	once	TGTGCCAGTAGTACGGGCGGGAACGGAAACACCATATATTTT	CASSTGGNGNTIYF
TRBD2	TRBV2	TRBJ2-5	once	TGTGCCAGCAGTTTTAGCGGGGGGGCTGAGACCCAGTACTTC	CASSFSGGAETQYF
.	TRBV3-1/TRBV3-2	TRBJ1-2	few	TGTGCCAGCAGCCAAGGGTTAGGGGATGGCTACACCTTC	CASSQGLGDGYTF
.	TRBV19	TRBJ1-5	few	TGTGCCAGCGGACGGTCGGGCGATCAGCCCCAGCATTTT	CASGRSGDQPQHF
.	TRBV3-1/TRBV3-2	TRBJ2-2	few	TGTGCCAGCAGCCAAGACGGGACAACCCCCGGGGAGCTGTTTTTT	CASSQDGTTPGELFF
TRBD2	TRBV7-2	TRBJ2-2	.	TGTGCCAGCAGCCTGACTAGCGGACCCGGGGAGCTGTTTTTT	CASSLTSGPGELFF
TRBD1	TRBV29-1	TRBJ1-2	.	TGCAGCGTTGCCGGGACAGGGGGCTCCTACACCTTC	CSVAGTGGSYTF
.	TRBV3-1/TRBV3-2	TRBJ1-5	.	TGTGCCAGCAGCCAAGGGAGGGGAGGGCCCCAGCATTTT	CASSQGRGGPQHF
TRBD2	TRBV5-1	TRBJ2-1	.	TGCGCCAGCAGCTTCCAGCGGGAGAGCAATGAGCAGTTCTTC	CASSFQRESNEQFF
.	TRBV25-1	TRBJ2-5	.	TGTGCCAGCCGTTCGGAGACCCAGTACTTC	CASRSETQYF
.	TRBV4-2	TRBJ1-2	.	TGTGCCAGCAGCCAAGTTGGCGCAAGCTATGGCTACACCTTC	CASSQVGASYGYTF
.	TRBV3-1/TRBV3-2	TRBJ2-6	.	TGTGCCAGCAGCCGCGACCCGATTGGGGCCAACGTCCTGACTTTC	CASSRDPIGANVLTF
.	TRBV7-3	TRBJ2-5	.	TGTGCCAGCAGCTTAAACCGTAAAGAGACCCAGTACTTC	CASSLNRKETQYF
TRBD2	TRBV18	TRBJ2-1	.	TGTGCCAGCTCACCACAACCGACTAGCACGGGGAGCAATGAGCAGTTCTTC	CASSPQPTSTGSNEQFF
TRBD2	TRBV11-3	TRBJ2-1	.	TGTGCCAGCAGCTTAGAGGCTAGCGGGTACAATGAGCAGTTCTTC	CASSLEASGYNEQFF
.	TRBV10-3	TRBJ2-6	.	TGTGCCATCAGTGACACAGGGAGCTCTGGGGCCAACGTCCTGACTTTC	CAISDTGSSGANVLTF
.	TRBV5-8	TRBJ1-5	few	TGTGCCAGCAGCTTTACTGGGGGATCTCAGCATTTT	CASSFTGGSQHF
TRBD1	TRBV28	TRBJ1-1	.	TGTGCTTCGCAGGGGGGACCCATGAACACTGAAGCTTTCTTT	CASQGGPMNTEAFF
.	TRBV5-6	TRBJ1-4	.	TGTGCCAGCAGCTTTACGGGTGGCGAGTGGATCCGTGTAAAGAAACTGTTTTTT	CASSFTGGEWIRVKKLFF
TRBD2	TRBV5-1	TRBJ2-7	.	TGCGCCAGCAGCCTAGGGGCGGGGGTTGACGAGCAGTACTTC	CASSLGAGVDEQYF
TRBD2	TRBV7-9	TRBJ2-7	.	TGTGCCAGCACCTCTTCGGGAGGCCCCAGGGTCTACGAGCAGTACTTC	CASTSSGGPRVYEQYF
TRBD2	TRBV5-4	TRBJ2-1	.	TGTGCCAGCAGCGACATGGGGCTGGCGGGGGGGACCAATGAGCAGTTCTTC	CASSDMGLAGGTNEQFF
.	TRBV5-1	TRBJ2-1	.	TGCGCCACCTCATCTAGCTCCTACAATGAGCAGTTCTTC	CATSSSSYNEQFF
.	TRBV28	TRBJ1-4	.	TGTGCCAGCAGTTTCGATGCAAGAGAAAAACTGTTTTTT	CASSFDAREKLFF
.	TRBV30	TRBJ1-3	.	TGTGCCTGGAGTGTACTTACATCGGTGGGAAACACCATATATTTT	CAWSVLTSVGNTIYF
.	TRBV5-1	TRBJ2-5	.	TGCGCCAGCAGCTCAGACGGGTGGGGAGAGACCCAGTACTTC	CASSSDGWGETQYF
TRBD1	TRBV7-2	TRBJ1-2	.	TGTGCCAGCAGCTCGACAGGGGTGTATAGCGGCTACACCTTC	CASSSTGVYSGYTF
TRBD2	TRBV25-1	TRBJ2-1	.	TGTGCCAGCAGTGGGACTAGCGGGAGGAGATGGGGTGAGCAGTTCTTC	CASSGTSGRRWGEQFF
TRBD2	TRBV18	TRBJ2-2	few	TGTGCCAGCTCGCCAATAGGACTAGCGGGAGTCGGGACCGGGGAGCTGTTTTTT	CASSPIGLAGVGTGELFF
TRBD1	TRBV29-1	TRBJ1-2	.	TGCAGCGTTAGTTTGGGACAGGGAAATGGCTACACCTTC	CSVSLGQGNGYTF
TRBD1	TRBV2	TRBJ2-3	.	TGTGCCAGCATGGGGACAGCCAGCACAGATACGCAGTATTTT	CASMGTASTDTQYF
.	TRBV7-9	TRBJ1-5	.	TGTGCCAGCAGCGGAGGCGGATCCCAGCCCCAGCATTTT	CASSGGGSQPQHF
.	TRBV6-1	TRBJ1-4	.	TGTGCCAGCAGTGAAGCGCTTCTTGGTGAAAAACTGTTTTTT	CASSEALLGEKLFF
.	TRBV18	TRBJ1-1	.	TGTGCCAGCTCACCAAATAGGGCAGAAGCTTTCTTT	CASSPNRAEAFF
.	TRBV3-1/TRBV3-2	TRBJ1-2	.	TGTGCCAGCAGCGAAAGGGGTAGCTATGGCTACACCTTC	CASSERGSYGYTF